A single sample is the source of the 20 T cell receptor beta chains below, sequenced in a study of cytomegalovirus exposure and HLA in healthy donors. It was with 60 Vbeta and 13 Jbeta primers that the PCR ran. TCRdb's copy holds only in-frame clones and misses some; the assay was immunoSEQ multiplex PCR. The profile covers around 120,000 clones, with approximately 80% appearing a single time and 8.5% to 10% taken by the ten largest. The sequenced sample was PBMCs. The origin of the receptors is a female donor in good health and CMV-seropositive.

A few counts support this clone. The rearrangement joins TRBV28 to TRBJ1-1, with D unclear. This CDR3 is 12 amino acids long. The V and J ends lost 3 bases and 8 bases respectively, with 10 bases between them. CDR1 is MDHEN and CDR2 is SYDVKM in the germline V gene. CDR3 bases: TGTGCCAGCAGTTTTTGGGCTACAGAAGCTTTCTTT. Translating it yields CASSFWATEAFF.

This clone showed up just a few times. The CDR3 DNA reads as TGTGCCAGCAGGCCGGGACAGGGAAGTACTGAAGCTTTCTTT. Translating it yields CASRPGQGSTEAFF. The chain combines TRBV6-5 with TRBJ1-1; TRBD1 agrees at 9 bases. The germline CDR1 and CDR2 sequences are MNHEY and SVGAGI. V gave up 6 bases and J gave up 5 bases; unmatched junction bases: 7. The CDR3 loop spans 14 amino acids.

The rearrangement uses TRBV6-5 and TRBJ2-3, with D possibly being TRBD2 (7 bases). V was trimmed by 6 bases and J by 2 bases, leaving 15 bases between them. Germline assignment: CDR1 MNHEY and CDR2 SVGAGI. There are 15 residues in the CDR3. The CDR3 spells CASSRWGGATDTQYF. In DNA, the CDR3 is TGTGCCAGCAGCCGCTGGGGGGGGGCCACAGATACGCAGTATTTT.

The V and J genes are TRBV15 and TRBJ1-4; TRBD1 is a possible D gene (6 bases). The V end was cut by 5 bases, the J end by 4 bases, with 11 bases between. CDR3 length equals 14 residues. The germline CDR1 and CDR2 sequences are LNHNV and YYDKDF (reference sequence). The CDR3 protein is CATSRGQRNEKLFF. The DNA for the CDR3 is TGTGCCACCAGCCGAGGACAGCGTAATGAAAAACTGTTTTTT.

This clone showed up just once. The rearrangement uses TRBV27 and TRBJ1-6, with D hard to call. Looked up from germline, CDR1 is MNHEY and CDR2 is SMNVEV (reference sequence). This CDR3 has 14 amino acids. V was cut by 5 bases and J by 4 bases, with 9 bases left in between. The CDR3 DNA reads TGTGCCAGCAGTGTATTCCGGTATAATTCACCCCTCCACTTT. This translates into CASSVFRYNSPLHF.

This rearrangement joins TRBV5-1 to TRBJ2-3, with 8 nucleotides matching TRBD1. This CDR3 comprises 15 residues. The V segment lost 2 bases and the J segment 3 bases; nucleotides outside the gene matches: 5. Germline CDR1 and CDR2: SGHRS and YFSETQ. The CDR3 here is CASSLLDRGTDTQYF. For the CDR3, the DNA is TGCGCCAGCAGCTTATTAGACAGGGGAACAGATACGCAGTATTTT.

The genes are TRBV28 and TRBJ1-2; D not certain. V gave up 5 bases and J gave up 2 bases, with 15 bases separating them. CDR3 length: 15 amino acids. CDR1 is MDHEN and CDR2 is SYDVKM in the germline V gene. This chain's CDR3 is CASSMITAGNYGYTF. The CDR3 coding sequence is TGTGCCAGCAGTATGATAACAGCGGGGAACTATGGCTACACCTTC.

V is TRBV11-3 and J is TRBJ1-1; the D is unclear. V dropped 10 bases and J dropped 1 base, with 19 bases sitting between them. The CDR3 totals 15 residues. Per germline, CDR1 SGHNT and CDR2 YENEEA. CDR3 DNA sequence: TGTGCCATCGAACCCGTCGGGAACGGGAACACTGAAGCTTTCTTT. Its translation is CAIEPVGNGNTEAFF.

This chain links TRBV18 with TRBJ2-7; weak D call: TRBD1 (6 bases). Germline CDR1 KGHSH, CDR2 LQKENI. The V gene lost 1 base and the J gene lost 2 bases, with 6 bases spanning the gap. The CDR3 spans 13 residues. The CDR3 loop reads CASSPQGAYEQYF. The CDR3 region has the DNA TGTGCCAGCTCACCACAGGGGGCCTACGAGCAGTACTTC.

This chain links TRBV19 with TRBJ1-2; TRBD1 is a possible D gene (6 bases). CDR3 size: 12 residues. In germline, CDR1 is LNHDA, CDR2 SQIVND (reference sequence). V was pared by 4 bases and J by 7 bases, with 10 bases between. The CDR3 DNA sequence: TGTGCCAGTAGTAAATCGGACAGTGGCTACACCTTC. It translates to CASSKSDSGYTF. The full variable domain, in which reference TRBV19 and TRBJ1-2 provide the parts outside the CDR3, is DGGITQSPKYLFRKEGQNVTLSCEQNLNHDAMYWYRQDPGQGLRLIYYSQIVNDFQKGDIAEGYSVSREKKESFPLTVTSAQKNPTAFYLCASSKSDSGYTFGSGTRLTVV.

This clone showed up just a few times. This rearrangement joins TRBV7-6 to TRBJ2-6; a weak D match, TRBD1 (5 bases). The V and J ends lost 1 base and 2 bases respectively, with 9 bases between them. The germline V gene encodes CDR1 SGHVS and CDR2 FNYEAQ. This CDR3 contains 16 residues. CDR3 region: CASSLDAGTGANVLTF. CDR3 nucleotides: TGTGCCAGCAGCTTAGATGCAGGGACTGGGGCCAACGTCCTGACTTTC.

The chain uses TRBV6-1 and TRBJ2-2; D is unresolved. Germline CDR1 reads MNHNS; CDR2 reads SASEGT. The CDR3 is made up of 14 amino acids. Trimming pared 0 bases from V and 3 bases from J, leaving 5 bases between. The CDR3 reads CASSEARYTGELFF. CDR3 coding DNA: TGTGCCAGCAGTGAAGCGCGTTACACCGGGGAGCTGTTTTTT.

The chain combines TRBV28 with TRBJ1-6; 8 bases agree with TRBD1. J gave up 5 bases and V 5 bases, and 5 bases lay outside the gene matches. The length of the CDR3 is 15 residues. CDR1 and CDR2 from the germline V gene are MDHEN and SYDVKM. The CDR3 region has the DNA TGTGCCAGCAGTCCTAGGGACAGGCATAATTCACCCCTCCACTTT. This sequence encodes CASSPRDRHNSPLHF.

The chain employs TRBV30 and TRBJ2-2; no clear D gene. Per the germline V gene, CDR1 is GTSNPN and CDR2 is SVGIG (reference sequence). The CDR3 sequence is 13 residues long. V was trimmed by 3 bases and J by 6 bases, leaving 11 bases between them. The CDR3 nucleotides are TGTGCCTGGAGGACCGGAACAGCCGGGGAGCTGTTTTTT. Its translation is CAWRTGTAGELFF.

The chain is built from TRBV10-3 and TRBJ1-1, with a tentative D call TRBD1 (5 bases). V was cut by 0 bases and J by 0 bases, with 8 bases left in between. The CDR3 runs to 15 residues. Germline CDR1 and CDR2: ENHRY and SYGVKD. For the CDR3, the DNA is TGTGCCATCAGTGAGTCGGGGCTTCTGAACACTGAAGCTTTCTTT. Translated, it gives CAISESGLLNTEAFF.

The table lists this clone with a count of one. The V call is TRBV15, the J call TRBJ1-1, with D tentatively TRBD1 (5 bases). V lost 0 bases and J 7 bases, leaving 15 bases between the germline ends. This CDR3 spans 15 amino acids. The germline CDR1 and CDR2 sequences are LNHNV and YYDKDF (reference sequence). The CDR3 DNA reads as TGTGCCACCAGCAGAGATCAAGGGGATAGCCGTGAAGCTTTCTTT. This encodes CATSRDQGDSREAFF.

This clone was counted between two and nine times. The chain is built from TRBV18 and TRBJ1-4; the D is unclear. This CDR3 region has 13 residues. Trimming stripped 5 bases from V and 5 bases from J, with 9 bases between. In germline, CDR1 is KGHSH, CDR2 LQKENI. This chain's CDR3 is CASSRVVNEKLFF. The CDR3 region has the DNA TGTGCCAGCTCAAGAGTAGTAAATGAAAAACTGTTTTTT. Full variable domain (rest looked up from reference TRBV18 and TRBJ1-4): NAGVMQNPRHLVRRRGQEARLRCSPMKGHSHVYWYRQLPEEGLKFMVYLQKENIIDESGMPKERFSAEFPKEGPSILRIQQVVRGDSAAYFCASSRVVNEKLFFGSGTQLSVL.

The gene calls are TRBV7-9 and TRBJ1-1; TRBD1 is a possible D gene (6 bases). Trimming pared 3 bases from V and 7 bases from J, leaving 9 bases between. Germline CDR1 and CDR2: SEHNR and FQNEAQ (reference sequence). The CDR3 spans 12 residues. In DNA form, the CDR3 reads TGTGCCAGCAGCTTTGGGGGCGTTGAAGCTTTCTTT. This translates into CASSFGGVEAFF.

The V and J genes are TRBV5-1 and TRBJ1-2, with 7 positions matching TRBD1. The CDR3 contains 15 residues. The germline V gene encodes CDR1 SGHRS and CDR2 YFSETQ. V gave up 4 bases and J gave up 8 bases; unmatched junction bases: 14. The CDR3 nucleotides read TGCGCCAGCAGCAACATACAGGGGAAGGTTGAAGGCTACACCTTC. This codes for CASSNIQGKVEGYTF.

This rearrangement joins TRBV5-8 to TRBJ1-1, with a weak D call TRBD1 (6 bases). This CDR3 is 14 amino acids long. CDR1 is SGHTS, CDR2 YDEGEE, per germline. Between the trimmed V and J ends, which lost 2 bases and 0 bases, there was a span of 8 bases. CDR3 loop: CASSLTGMNTEAFF. CDR3 DNA: TGTGCCAGCAGCTTAACAGGGATGAACACTGAAGCTTTCTTT. Looking up the rest from reference TRBV5-8 and TRBJ1-1 gives the full variable domain: EAGVTQSPTHLIKTRGQQATLRCSPISGHTSVYWYQQALGLGLQFLLWYDEGEERNRGNFPPRFSGRQFPNYSSELNVNALELEDSALYLCASSLTGMNTEAFFGQGTRLTVV.